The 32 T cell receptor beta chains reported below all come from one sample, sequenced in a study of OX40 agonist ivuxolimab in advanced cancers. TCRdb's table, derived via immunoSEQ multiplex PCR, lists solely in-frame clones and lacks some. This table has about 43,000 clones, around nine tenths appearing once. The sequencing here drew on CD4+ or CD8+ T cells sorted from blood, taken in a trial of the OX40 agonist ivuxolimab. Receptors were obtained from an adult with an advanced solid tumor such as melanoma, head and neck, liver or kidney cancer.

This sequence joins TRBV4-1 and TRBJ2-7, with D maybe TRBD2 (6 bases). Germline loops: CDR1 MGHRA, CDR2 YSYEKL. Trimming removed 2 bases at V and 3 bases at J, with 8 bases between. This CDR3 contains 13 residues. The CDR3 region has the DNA TGCGCCAGCAGCCAAAGACTAGTCTACGAGCAGTACTTC. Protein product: CASSQRLVYEQYF.

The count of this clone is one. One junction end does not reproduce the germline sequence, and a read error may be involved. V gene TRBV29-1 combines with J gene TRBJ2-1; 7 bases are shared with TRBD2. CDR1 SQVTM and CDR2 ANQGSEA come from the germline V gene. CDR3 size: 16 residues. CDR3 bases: TGCAGCGTCGAAGGGCTAGCGGTAAACTCCTACAATGAGCAGTTCTTC. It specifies CSVEGLAVNSYNEQFF.

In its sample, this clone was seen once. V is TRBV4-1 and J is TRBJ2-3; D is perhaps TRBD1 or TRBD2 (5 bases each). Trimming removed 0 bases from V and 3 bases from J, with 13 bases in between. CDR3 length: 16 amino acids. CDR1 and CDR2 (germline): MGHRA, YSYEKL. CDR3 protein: CASSQDRGTRTDTQYF. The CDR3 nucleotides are TGCGCCAGCAGCCAAGATCGGGGCACTCGGACAGATACGCAGTATTTT.

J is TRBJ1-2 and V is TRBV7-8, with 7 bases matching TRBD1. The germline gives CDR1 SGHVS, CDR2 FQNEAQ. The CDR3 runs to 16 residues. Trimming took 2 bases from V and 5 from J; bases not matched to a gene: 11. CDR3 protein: CASSLYPGTETYGYTF. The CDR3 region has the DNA TGTGCCAGCAGCTTATATCCCGGGACAGAAACGTATGGCTACACCTTC.

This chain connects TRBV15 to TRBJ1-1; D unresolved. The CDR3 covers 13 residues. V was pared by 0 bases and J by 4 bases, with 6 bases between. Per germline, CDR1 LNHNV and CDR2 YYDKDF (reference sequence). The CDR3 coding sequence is TGTGCCACCAGCAGAGATCTCTCCACTGAAGCTTTCTTT. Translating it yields CATSRDLSTEAFF.

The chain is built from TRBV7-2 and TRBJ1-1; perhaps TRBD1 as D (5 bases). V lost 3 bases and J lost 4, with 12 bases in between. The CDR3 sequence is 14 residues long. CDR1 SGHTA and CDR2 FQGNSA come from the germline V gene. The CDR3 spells CASSFRWGVTEAFF. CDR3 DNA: TGTGCCAGCAGCTTTCGGTGGGGGGTCACTGAAGCTTTCTTT.

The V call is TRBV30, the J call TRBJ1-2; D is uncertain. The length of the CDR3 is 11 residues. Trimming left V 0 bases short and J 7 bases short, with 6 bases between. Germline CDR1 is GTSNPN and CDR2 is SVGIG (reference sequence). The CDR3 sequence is CAWSVTPGYTF. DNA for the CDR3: TGTGCCTGGAGTGTAACACCTGGCTACACCTTC. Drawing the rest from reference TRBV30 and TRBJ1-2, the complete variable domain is SQTIHQWPATLVQPVGSPLSLECTVEGTSNPNLYWYRQAAGRGLQLLFYSVGIGQISSEVPQNLSASRPQDRQFILSSKKLLLSDSGFYLCAWSVTPGYTFGSGTRLTVV.

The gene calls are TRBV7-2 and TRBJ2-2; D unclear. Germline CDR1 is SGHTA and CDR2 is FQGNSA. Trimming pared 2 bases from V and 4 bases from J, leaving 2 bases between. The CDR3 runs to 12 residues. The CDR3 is CASSLLTGELFF. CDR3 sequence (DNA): TGTGCCAGCAGCTTACTCACCGGGGAGCTGTTTTTT.

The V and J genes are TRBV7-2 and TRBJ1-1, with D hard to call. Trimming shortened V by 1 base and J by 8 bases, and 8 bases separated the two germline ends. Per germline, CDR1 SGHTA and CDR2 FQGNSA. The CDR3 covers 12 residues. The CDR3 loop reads CASSLGTLEAFF. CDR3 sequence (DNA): TGTGCCAGCAGCTTAGGGACCCTCGAAGCTTTCTTT.

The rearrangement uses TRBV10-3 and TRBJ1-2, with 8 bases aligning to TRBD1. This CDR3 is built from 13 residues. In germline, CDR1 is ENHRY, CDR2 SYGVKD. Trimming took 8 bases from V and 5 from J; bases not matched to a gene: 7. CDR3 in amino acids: CAIYSDRAYGYTF. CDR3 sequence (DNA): TGTGCCATCTATTCGGACAGGGCTTATGGCTACACCTTC.

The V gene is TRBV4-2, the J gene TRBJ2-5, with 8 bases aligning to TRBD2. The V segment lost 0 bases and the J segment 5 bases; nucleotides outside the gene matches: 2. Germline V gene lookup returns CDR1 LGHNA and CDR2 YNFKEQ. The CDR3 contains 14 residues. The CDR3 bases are TGTGCCAGCAGCCAAGAGGAGCGGGGGGAGACCCAGTACTTC. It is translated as CASSQEERGETQYF.

DNA for the CDR3: TGTGCCAGCAGCTTTCTTAACACTGAAGCTTTCTTT. Translation gives CASSFLNTEAFF. The V gene is TRBV28, the J gene TRBJ1-1, with D unclear. Germline CDR1 reads MDHEN; CDR2 reads SYDVKM. The CDR3 has 12 residues. Trimming left V 6 bases short and J 2 bases short, with 7 bases between.

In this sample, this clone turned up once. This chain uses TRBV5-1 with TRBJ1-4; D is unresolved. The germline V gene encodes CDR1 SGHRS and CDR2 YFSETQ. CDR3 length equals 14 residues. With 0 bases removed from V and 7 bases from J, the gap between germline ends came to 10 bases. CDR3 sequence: CASSLVGGSEKLFF. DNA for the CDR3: TGCGCCAGCAGCTTGGTTGGAGGGAGTGAAAAACTGTTTTTT.

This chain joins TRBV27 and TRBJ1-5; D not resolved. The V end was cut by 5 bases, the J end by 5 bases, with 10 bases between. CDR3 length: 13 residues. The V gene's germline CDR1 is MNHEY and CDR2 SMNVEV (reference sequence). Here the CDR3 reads CASSGGIDQPQHF. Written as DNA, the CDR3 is TGTGCCAGCAGTGGAGGGATCGATCAGCCCCAGCATTTT.

CDR3 sequence reads: CASSGGLAGEYEQYF. CDR3 DNA sequence: TGTGCCAGCAGCGGAGGACTAGCGGGAGAATACGAGCAGTACTTC. This rearrangement joins TRBV5-6 to TRBJ2-7, with 13 bases identical to TRBD2. CDR3 length: 15 amino acids. CDR1 and CDR2 (germline): SGHDT, YYEEEE. After removal of 4 bases from V and 4 bases from J, the junction contained 5 bases not matched to a gene. The complete variable domain, with remaining parts taken from reference TRBV5-6 and TRBJ2-7, reads DAGVTQSPTHLIKTRGQQVTLRCSPKSGHDTVSWYQQALGQGPQFIFQYYEEEERQRGNFPDRFSGHQFPNYSSELNVNALLLGDSALYLCASSGGLAGEYEQYFGPGTRLTVT.

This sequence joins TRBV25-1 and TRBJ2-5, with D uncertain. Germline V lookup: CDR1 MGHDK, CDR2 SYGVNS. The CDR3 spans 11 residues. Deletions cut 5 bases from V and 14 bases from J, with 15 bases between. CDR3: CASSNDRVRYF. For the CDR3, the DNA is TGTGCCAGCAGTAACGACCGGGTCCGATACTTC.

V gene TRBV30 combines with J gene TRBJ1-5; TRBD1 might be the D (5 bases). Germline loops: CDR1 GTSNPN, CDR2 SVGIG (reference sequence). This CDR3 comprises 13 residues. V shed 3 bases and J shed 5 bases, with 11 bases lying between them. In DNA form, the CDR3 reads TGTGCCTGGAGCCCCGGGGGGTATCAGCCCCAGCATTTT. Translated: CAWSPGGYQPQHF.

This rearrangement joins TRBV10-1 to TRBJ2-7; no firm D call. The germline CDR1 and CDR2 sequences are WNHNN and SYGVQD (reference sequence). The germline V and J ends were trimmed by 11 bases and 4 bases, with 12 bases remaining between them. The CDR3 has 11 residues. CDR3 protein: CAPPLKYEQYF. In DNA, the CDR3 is TGCGCCCCCCCTCTTAAGTACGAGCAGTACTTC.

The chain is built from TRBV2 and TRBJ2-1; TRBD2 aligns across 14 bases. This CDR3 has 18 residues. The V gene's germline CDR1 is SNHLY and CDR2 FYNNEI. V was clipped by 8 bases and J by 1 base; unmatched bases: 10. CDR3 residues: CASQGTSGSPFSYNEQFF. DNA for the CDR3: TGTGCCAGCCAAGGGACTAGCGGGAGCCCATTTTCCTACAATGAGCAGTTCTTC.

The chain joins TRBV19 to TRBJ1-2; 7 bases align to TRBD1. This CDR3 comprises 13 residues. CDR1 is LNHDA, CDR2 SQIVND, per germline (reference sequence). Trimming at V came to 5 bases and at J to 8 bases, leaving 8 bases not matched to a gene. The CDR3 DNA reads TGTGCCAGTAGTTTGACAGGGTTTTCCGGCTACACCTTC. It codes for CASSLTGFSGYTF.

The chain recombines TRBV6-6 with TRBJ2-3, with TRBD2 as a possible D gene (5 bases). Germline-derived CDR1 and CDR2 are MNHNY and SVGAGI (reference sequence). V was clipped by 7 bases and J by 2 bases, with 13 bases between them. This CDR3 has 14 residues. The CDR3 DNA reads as TGTGCCAGCACTTCCTTCGACTACACAGATACGCAGTATTTT. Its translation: CASTSFDYTDTQYF.

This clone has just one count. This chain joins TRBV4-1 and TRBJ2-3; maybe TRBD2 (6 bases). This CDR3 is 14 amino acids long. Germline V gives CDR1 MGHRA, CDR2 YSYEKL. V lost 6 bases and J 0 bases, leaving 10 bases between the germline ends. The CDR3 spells CASSLSGSTDTQYF. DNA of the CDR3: TGCGCCAGCAGTCTCAGCGGGAGCACAGATACGCAGTATTTT.

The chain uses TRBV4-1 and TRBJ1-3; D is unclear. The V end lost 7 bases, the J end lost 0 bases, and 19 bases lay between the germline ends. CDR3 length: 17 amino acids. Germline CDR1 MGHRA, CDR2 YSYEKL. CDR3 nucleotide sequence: TGCGCCAGCATGTCCGGAGAGGGAGCGGACTCTGGAAACACCATATATTTT. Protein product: CASMSGEGADSGNTIYF.

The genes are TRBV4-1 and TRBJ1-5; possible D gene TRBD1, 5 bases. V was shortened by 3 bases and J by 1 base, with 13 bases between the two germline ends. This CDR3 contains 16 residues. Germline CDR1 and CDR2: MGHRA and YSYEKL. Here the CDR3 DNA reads TGCGCCAGCAGCCACGTCATTCAGGGAAGCAATCAGCCCCAGCATTTT. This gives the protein CASSHVIQGSNQPQHF.

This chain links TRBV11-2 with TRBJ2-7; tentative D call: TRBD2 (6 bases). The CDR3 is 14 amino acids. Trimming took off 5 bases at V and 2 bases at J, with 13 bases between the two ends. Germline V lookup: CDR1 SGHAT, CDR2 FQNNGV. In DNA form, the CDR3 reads TGTGCCAGCAGCCCGGGGGTGAACCCCTACGAGCAGTACTTC. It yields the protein CASSPGVNPYEQYF.

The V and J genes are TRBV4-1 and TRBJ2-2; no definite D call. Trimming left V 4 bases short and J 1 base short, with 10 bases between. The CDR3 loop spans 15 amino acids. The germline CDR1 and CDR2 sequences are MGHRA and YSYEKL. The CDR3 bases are TGCGCCAGCAGCCCCAAGGTCTTGAACACCGGGGAGCTGTTTTTT. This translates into CASSPKVLNTGELFF.

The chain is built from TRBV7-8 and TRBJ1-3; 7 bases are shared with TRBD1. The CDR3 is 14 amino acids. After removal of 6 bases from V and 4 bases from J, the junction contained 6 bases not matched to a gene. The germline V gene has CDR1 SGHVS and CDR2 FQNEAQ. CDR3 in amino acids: CASRLTGVGNTIYF. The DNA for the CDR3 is TGTGCCAGCAGACTCACAGGGGTAGGAAACACCATATATTTT.

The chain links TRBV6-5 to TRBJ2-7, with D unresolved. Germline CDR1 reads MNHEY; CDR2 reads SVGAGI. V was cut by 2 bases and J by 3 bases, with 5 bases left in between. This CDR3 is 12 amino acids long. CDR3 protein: CASSYNYYEQYF. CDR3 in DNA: TGTGCCAGCAGTTACAACTACTACGAGCAGTACTTC.

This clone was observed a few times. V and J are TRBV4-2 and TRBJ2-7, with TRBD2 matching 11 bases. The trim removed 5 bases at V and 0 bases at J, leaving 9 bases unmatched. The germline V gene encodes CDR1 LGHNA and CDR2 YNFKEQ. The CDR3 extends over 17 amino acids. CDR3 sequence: CASSGELAGVNSYEQYF. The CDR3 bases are TGTGCCAGCAGCGGAGAACTAGCGGGAGTGAACTCCTACGAGCAGTACTTC.

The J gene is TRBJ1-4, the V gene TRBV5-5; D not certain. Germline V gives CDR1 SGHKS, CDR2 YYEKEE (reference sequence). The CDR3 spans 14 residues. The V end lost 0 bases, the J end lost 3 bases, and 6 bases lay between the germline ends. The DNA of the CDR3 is TGTGCCAGCAGCTTGGCACTAGCTAATGAAAAACTGTTTTTT. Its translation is CASSLALANEKLFF.

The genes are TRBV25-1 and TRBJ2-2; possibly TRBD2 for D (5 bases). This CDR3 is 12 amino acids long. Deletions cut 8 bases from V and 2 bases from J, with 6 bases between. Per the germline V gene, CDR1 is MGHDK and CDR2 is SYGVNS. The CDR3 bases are TGTGCCAGCGGGAGTAACACCGGGGAGCTGTTTTTT. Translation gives CASGSNTGELFF.

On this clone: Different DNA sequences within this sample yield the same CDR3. The CDR3 DNA follows: TGCGCCAGCAGCCCCCGGGACAGAGGTGGTACTGGGGCCAACGTCCTGACTTTC. Translated, it gives CASSPRDRGGTGANVLTF. The chain recombines TRBV4-1 with TRBJ2-6, with 7 bases identical to TRBD1. The CDR3 spans 18 residues. Germline CDR1 MGHRA, CDR2 YSYEKL. Unmatched junction bases numbered 11, after V lost 4 bases and J lost 2 bases.